This TCR beta chain derives from a study of neurological immune-mediated disorders. TCRdb passed the 5' RACE reads through MiXCR, listing each CDR3 protein once. The table includes about 65,000 distinct CDR3 sequences, 4.1% detected once. This clonotype was counted ten times or more. The CDR3 spans 14 residues. The germline CDR1 and CDR2 sequences are SGDLS and YYNGEE. Trimming cost V 3 bases and J 2 bases; bases outside gene matches: 4. The V and J genes are TRBV9 and TRBJ2-7, with 8 bases aligning to TRBD2. Sequencing was performed on PBMCs. The source is a man between 45 and 60 years old with multiple sclerosis. The CDR3 region has the DNA TGTGCCAGCAGCGCCACTAGCGGACCCTACGAGCAGTACTTC. It codes for CASSATSGPYEQYF.